Listed below are T cell receptor beta chains from one sample, sequenced in a study of T cell changes during pregnancy in multiple sclerosis. TCRdb's table, derived via immunoSEQ multiplex PCR, lists solely in-frame clones and lacks some. This table has around 60,000 clones, less than 95% appearing once. Source: CD4+ T cells from peripheral blood mononuclear cells, taken after pregnancy. The receptors derive from a female donor in good health, enrolled as a control in a pregnancy study. Each CDR3 is given with its conserved first and last residue. A D gene is named only where the DNA matches it firmly. The size entry is marked missing in some rows and otherwise reads once, few, many or a size class.

>once|TRBJ1-3|TRBV5-1|TRBD1
TGCGCCAGCAGCTCCGGGACAGGGACTCTGGGGAACACCATATATTTT
CASSSGTGTLGNTIYF
>NA|TRBJ1-3|TRBV25-1|NA
TGTGCCAGCAGTGGGGGACAAGGTGACACCATATATTTT
CASSGGQGDTIYF
>NA|TRBJ2-7|TRBV11-2|TRBD1
TGTGCCAGCAGCTTAGGCGGGACAGGGATATACGAGCAGTACTTC
CASSLGGTGIYEQYF
>NA|TRBJ1-2|TRBV5-6|TRBD1
TGTGCCAGCAGCTTGGTCGACAGGGGAGAAGGTGGCTACACCTTC
CASSLVDRGEGGYTF
>NA|TRBJ1-5|TRBV6-1|NA
TGTGCCAGCAGTGAAACCTGGACAGCCCCCAATCAGCCCCAGCATTTT
CASSETWTAPNQPQHF
>NA|TRBJ1-4|TRBV30|TRBD1
TGTGCCTGGAGTGGCGATACAGGGGGCGCTTGGGACGAAAAACTGTTTTTT
CAWSGDTGGAWDEKLFF
>NA|TRBJ1-4|TRBV4-2|NA
TGTGCCAGCAGCCCACTGTACAGGGCCTCTGAAAAACTGTTTTTT
CASSPLYRASEKLFF
>NA|TRBJ2-7|TRBV7-2|NA
TGTGCCAGCAGCTTAGGGCAGCGGTACGAGCAGTACTTC
CASSLGQRYEQYF
>NA|TRBJ1-1|TRBV5-4|NA
TGTGCCAGCAGCTTGGGAGGGAGCGGTGAAGCTTTCTTT
CASSLGGSGEAFF
>NA|TRBJ2-7|TRBV30|TRBD1
TGTGCCTGGAGTGGAGGTTCGACAGGGGTCACCTACGAGCAGTACTTC
CAWSGGSTGVTYEQYF
>NA|TRBJ1-6|TRBV9|TRBD1
TGTGCCAGCAGCCTCCCCGGGACAGGGAGGCCTAGCTCCTATAATTCACCCCTCCACTTT
CASSLPGTGRPSSYNSPLHF
>once|TRBJ1-1|TRBV6-1|NA
TGTGCCAGCAGTGAAGGGTGGCCGTCCGAAGCTTTCTTT
CASSEGWPSEAFF
>NA|TRBJ1-2|TRBV7-2|TRBD1
TGTGCCAGCAGCCCGCCGGGACAGCTCTATGGCTACACCTTC
CASSPPGQLYGYTF
>NA|TRBJ2-1|TRBV4-2|TRBD1
TGTGCCAGCAGCCATGACCGGGACAGGGGCAGGAATGAGCAGTTCTTC
CASSHDRDRGRNEQFF
>few|TRBJ1-1|TRBV2|NA
TGTGCCAGCAGTGTATTCAGGAACACTGAAGCTTTCTTT
CASSVFRNTEAFF